The clone carrying this T cell receptor (beta chain) was picked up a small number of times. Antigen specificity is unknown. The sample originates from a study of T cells after yellow fever vaccination. Whole-study results and caveats: The booster saw the reappearance of most primary-vaccination clones (approximately 97% CD4, 80% to 90% CD8). The secondary response was weaker but peaked faster, day 5 versus 15.

Trimming took 6 bases from V and 4 from J, leaving 24 bases between them. The CDR3 length is 17 residues. Germline V gene sequence: CDR1 LGHDT, CDR2 YNNKEL (reference sequence). TCR cDNA, made by 5'RACE template switching, carried an added universal primer site and UMIs. TCRdb passed the 5' RACE reads through MiXCR, listing each CDR3 protein once. The profile shows a few hundred thousand distinct CDR3 sequences, approximately 7% of them singletons. This sample comprised PBMCs, obtained roughly seven weeks after the first yellow fever vaccination. The sequence was obtained from a man younger than 35 who received the YFV17D yellow fever vaccine. The rearrangement joins TRBV3-1 to TRBJ2-5, with a possible D match to TRBD1 (7 bases). The CDR3 nucleotides read TGTGCCAGCAGACAGGCCGACGGAGGGGGCCGTGGAGAGACCCAGTACTTC. This sequence encodes CASRQADGGGRGETQYF.